The 21 T cell receptor beta chains reported below all come from one sample, sequenced in a study of T cells after yellow fever vaccination. One entry per CDR3 protein, called by TCRdb with MiXCR from the 5' RACE reads. Here the sample spans roughly 96,000 distinct CDR3 sequences, under 9% being singletons. The sample in question was CD8+ T cells not binding an NS4B(214-222) dextramer, sorted from PBMCs, obtained roughly 14 days after the first yellow fever vaccination. The receptors derive from a man between 18 and 29 years old who received the YFV17D yellow fever vaccine.

This clonotype appeared a few times. The V gene is TRBV7-2, the J gene TRBJ1-3, with D possibly matching TRBD1 (6 bases). The CDR3 is made up of 15 amino acids. Germline V gene sequence: CDR1 SGHTA, CDR2 FQGNSA. V gave up 5 bases and J gave up 4 bases, with 15 bases separating them. The CDR3 reads CASSVTGTFGNTIYF. The CDR3 nucleotides are TGTGCCAGCAGCGTCACAGGGACCTTCGGAAACACCATATATTTT.

The CDR3 DNA follows: TGCAGTGCTAGAGACGGGGCAGAGAATCAGCCCCAGCATTTT. It is translated as CSARDGAENQPQHF. V gene TRBV20-1 combines with J gene TRBJ1-5; TRBD1 might be the D (5 bases). Per the germline V gene, CDR1 is DFQATT and CDR2 is SNEGSKA (reference sequence). The CDR3 sequence is 14 residues long. Trimming removed 0 bases from V and 4 bases from J, with 10 bases in between.

This clonotype showed up just a few times. The gene calls are TRBV5-4 and TRBJ1-4; tentatively, D is TRBD1 (5 bases). The CDR3 is made up of 14 amino acids. V was pared by 3 bases and J by 4 bases, with 10 bases between. The V gene's germline CDR1 is SGHNT and CDR2 YYREEE (reference sequence). The CDR3 loop reads CASSSGWSNEKLFF. DNA of the CDR3: TGTGCCAGCAGCTCAGGGTGGAGTAATGAAAAACTGTTTTTT.

The chain has TRBV11-2 and TRBJ2-1; tentatively, D is TRBD1 or TRBD2 (5 bases each). V was clipped by 3 bases and J by 7 bases, with 16 bases between them. The length of the CDR3 is 15 residues. CDR1 is SGHAT, CDR2 FQNNGV, per germline. CDR3 sequence: CASSFPGTPWNEQFF. The CDR3 DNA sequence: TGTGCCAGCAGCTTCCCAGGGACCCCGTGGAATGAGCAGTTCTTC.

This clonotype was seen at least ten times. The rearrangement links TRBV11-2 to TRBJ1-2; 7 positions match TRBD1. The trim removed 5 bases at V and 6 bases at J, leaving 3 bases unmatched. Germline V gives CDR1 SGHAT, CDR2 FQNNGV. The CDR3 contains 12 residues. The CDR3 DNA sequence: TGTGCCAGCAGCGGGACAGATCATGGCTACACCTTC. It yields the protein CASSGTDHGYTF.

This clonotype was recorded a few times. In nucleotides, the CDR3 is TGTGCCAGCAGGGACGGGTACGAGCAGTACTTC. Amino acids: CASRDGYEQYF. The genes are TRBV6-5 and TRBJ2-7; D unresolved. V was clipped by 6 bases and J by 4 bases, with 7 bases between them. Germline-derived CDR1 and CDR2 are MNHEY and SVGAGI. The CDR3 contains 11 residues.

Many counts were recorded for this clonotype. The rearrangement links TRBV10-3 to TRBJ2-2; the D is unclear. Germline V gene lookup returns CDR1 ENHRY and CDR2 SYGVKD. V was shortened by 2 bases and J by 7 bases, with 8 bases between the two germline ends. The CDR3 has 13 residues. Written as DNA, the CDR3 is TGTGCCATCAGTGAGGCTGCTGGCGGGGAGCTGTTTTTT. Its protein is CAISEAAGGELFF.

V usage is TRBV10-3 and J usage is TRBJ2-5; TRBD2 agrees at 7 bases. This CDR3 spans 17 amino acids. The ends lost 4 bases at V and 2 bases at J; junction bases unmatched: 13. Germline V lookup: CDR1 ENHRY, CDR2 SYGVKD. CDR3 amino acids: CAISARGGSIGQETQYF. The DNA for the CDR3 is TGTGCCATCAGTGCCCGGGGAGGGAGTATCGGGCAAGAGACCCAGTACTTC.

The chain uses TRBV4-1 and TRBJ2-5; 10 bases are shared with TRBD2. The CDR3 runs to 13 residues. The V gene end was trimmed by 6 bases and the J gene end by 11 bases; junction bases not matched to a gene: 9. In germline, CDR1 is MGHRA, CDR2 YSYEKL. CDR3 nucleotides: TGCGCCAGCAGTAGCGGGGGGAGCCGCCCACAGTACTTC. Encoded protein: CASSSGGSRPQYF.

Turning to this clonotype: This could be a read error, since a much larger clone is one nucleotide away. This chain uses TRBV20-1 with TRBJ2-2; maybe TRBD2 (5 bases). Germline V gene sequence: CDR1 DFQATT, CDR2 SNEGSKA (reference sequence). This CDR3 is 15 amino acids long. CDR3 loop: CSAREARRVTGEMFF. The CDR3 nucleotides are TGCAGTGCTAGAGAGGCTAGGCGGGTCACCGGGGAGATGTTTTTT.

Only a few counts were recorded for this clonotype. The chain has TRBV6-2 or TRBV6-3 and TRBJ1-5; D possibly corresponds to TRBD1 (5 bases). This CDR3 spans 16 amino acids. V dropped 5 bases and J dropped 3 bases, with 17 bases sitting between them. Per the germline V gene, CDR1 is MNHEY and CDR2 is SVGEGT. As DNA, the CDR3 is TGTGCCAGCAGTCTCATGACCGGGACCCACAATCAGCCCCAGCATTTT. Translating gives CASSLMTGTHNQPQHF.

This chain's CDR3 is CASSQAVSEGVHEQYF. Here the CDR3 DNA reads TGTGCCAGCAGCCAAGCGGTTAGCGAAGGGGTTCACGAGCAGTACTTC. The V and J genes are TRBV4-2 and TRBJ2-7; either TRBD1 or TRBD2 may fit D (5 bases each). The length of the CDR3 is 16 residues. Germline values: CDR1 LGHNA, CDR2 YNFKEQ. V was shortened by 1 base and J by 5 bases, with 18 bases between the two germline ends.

The table lists this clonotype with a few counts. The chain is built from TRBV3-1 and TRBJ2-7, with 13 bases identical to TRBD2. V lost 3 bases, J lost 0 bases, and 2 bases stayed unmatched. The CDR3 loop spans 16 amino acids. The germline V gene encodes CDR1 LGHDT and CDR2 YNNKEL (reference sequence). This CDR3 is CASSQGTSGVSYEQYF. As DNA, the CDR3 is TGTGCCAGCAGCCAGGGGACTAGCGGGGTCTCCTACGAGCAGTACTTC.

Concerning this clonotype: Relative to the germline gene, one junction end is altered; a read error may explain this. This chain uses TRBV6-1 with TRBJ2-5; D ambiguous. This CDR3 has 9 residues. Germline V gene data show CDR1 as MNHNS and CDR2 as SASEGT. CDR3 coding DNA: TGTGCCAGCGGATCCAGCCAGACATTC. It codes for CASGSSQTF.

The sample holds a few counts of this clonotype. The V gene is TRBV25-1, the J gene TRBJ2-2, with 7 bases identical to TRBD1. CDR1 and CDR2 from the germline V gene are MGHDK and SYGVNS. The CDR3 contains 15 residues. CDR3 nucleotides: TGTGCGACGCGTTCGGGACAGATGAACACCGGGGAGCTGTTTTTT. This gives the protein CATRSGQMNTGELFF.

The genes are TRBV13 and TRBJ2-1, with a possible D match to TRBD2 (5 bases). The V gene lost 5 bases and the J gene lost 8 bases, with 16 bases spanning the gap. Germline V gene lookup returns CDR1 PRHDT and CDR2 FYEKMQ (reference sequence). This CDR3 region has 14 residues. This CDR3 reads CASSLGLTRDEQFF. In DNA, the CDR3 is TGTGCCAGCAGCCTCGGACTTACAAGGGATGAGCAGTTCTTC.

V gene TRBV27 combines with J gene TRBJ2-7, with a weak D call TRBD1 (6 bases). The CDR3 is 17 amino acids. CDR1 is MNHEY and CDR2 is SMNVEV in the germline V gene (reference sequence). Trimming removed 10 bases at V and 4 bases at J, with 29 bases between. The CDR3 coding sequence is TGTGCCATACTTATTTTAGACAGGTTACTTTTGTTTTACGAGCAGTACGTC. Protein sequence: CAILILDRLLLFYEQYV.

This chain uses TRBV27 with TRBJ2-1; D gene unclear. V lost 6 bases and J lost 0, with 15 bases in between. Germline V lookup: CDR1 MNHEY, CDR2 SMNVEV (reference sequence). The CDR3 sequence is 16 residues long. CDR3 sequence (DNA): TGTGCCAGCAGCATCCGGCGGTCGAGCTCCTACAATGAGCAGTTCTTC. Its translation: CASSIRRSSSYNEQFF.

As for this clonotype: A much larger clone sits a single nucleotide away, making a read error possible. The J gene is TRBJ2-3, the V gene TRBV5-1; 8 bases fit TRBD2. The CDR3 extends over 15 amino acids. Germline V gives CDR1 SGHRS, CDR2 YFSETQ. The CDR3 DNA is TGCTCCAGCAGCTATCTAGCGGGCGACACAGATACGCAGTATTTT. Amino acid sequence: CSSSYLAGDTDTQYF.

The gene calls are TRBV12-3 or TRBV12-4 and TRBJ1-2; TRBD1 might be the D (6 bases). Trimming removed 5 bases from V and 3 bases from J, with 10 bases in between. CDR3 length: 13 amino acids. CDR3 nucleotide sequence: TGTGCCAGCAGTCCCGGGGGCTACTATGGCTACACCTTC. It translates to CASSPGGYYGYTF.

This clonotype was counted only a few times. Its ends do not fully match the called genes, so a read error is possible. The chain uses TRBV7-7 and TRBJ2-5; tentative D call: TRBD2 (5 bases). In germline, CDR1 is SSHAT, CDR2 FNYEAQ (reference sequence). The CDR3 runs 14 residues. As DNA, the CDR3 is TGTGCTAGCAGCTTACCGGGGTCGGGTGAGACCCAGTACTTC. Its translation: CASSLPGSGETQYF.